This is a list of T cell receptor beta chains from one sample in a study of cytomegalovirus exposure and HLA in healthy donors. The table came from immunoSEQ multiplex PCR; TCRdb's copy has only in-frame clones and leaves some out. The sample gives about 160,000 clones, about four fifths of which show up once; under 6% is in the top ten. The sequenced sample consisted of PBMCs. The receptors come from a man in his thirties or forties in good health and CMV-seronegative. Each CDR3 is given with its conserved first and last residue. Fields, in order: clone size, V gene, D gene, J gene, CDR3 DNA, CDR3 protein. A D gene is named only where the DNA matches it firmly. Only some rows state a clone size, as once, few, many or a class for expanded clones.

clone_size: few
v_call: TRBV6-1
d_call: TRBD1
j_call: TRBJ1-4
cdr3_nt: TGTGCCAGCAAGTTGGACAGGGTGAATGAAAAACTGTTTTTT
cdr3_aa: CASKLDRVNEKLFF

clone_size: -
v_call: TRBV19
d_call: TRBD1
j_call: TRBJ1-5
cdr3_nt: TGTGCCAGCAATGACAGGGGTGTTCAGCCCCAGCATTTT
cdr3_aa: CASNDRGVQPQHF

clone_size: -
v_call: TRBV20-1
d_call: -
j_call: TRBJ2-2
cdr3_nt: TGCAGTGCGGGACATGTCGGGGAGCTGTTTTTT
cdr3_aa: CSAGHVGELFF

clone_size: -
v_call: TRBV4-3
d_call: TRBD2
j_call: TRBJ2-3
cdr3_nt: TGCGCCAGCAGCCAAGAGGGGGACTATCAAGGCACAGATACGCAGTATTTT
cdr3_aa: CASSQEGDYQGTDTQYF

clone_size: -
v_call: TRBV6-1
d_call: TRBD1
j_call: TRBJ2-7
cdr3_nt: TGTGCCAGCAGTGAAGCGGACAGGGAGTTCGAGCAGTACTTC
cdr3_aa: CASSEADREFEQYF

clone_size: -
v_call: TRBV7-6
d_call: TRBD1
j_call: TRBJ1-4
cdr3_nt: TGTGCCAGCAGCCCCCACGAGGGGACAGGGCCTTCTGAAAAACTGTTTTTT
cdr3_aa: CASSPHEGTGPSEKLFF

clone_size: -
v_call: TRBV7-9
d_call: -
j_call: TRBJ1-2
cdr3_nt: TGTGCCAGCAGCTTCGTAAAAGCCTATGGCTACACCTTC
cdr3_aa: CASSFVKAYGYTF

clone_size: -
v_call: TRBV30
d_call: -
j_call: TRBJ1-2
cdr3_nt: TGTGCCTGGAGTTGGGCGGGTGGCTACACCTTC
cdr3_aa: CAWSWAGGYTF

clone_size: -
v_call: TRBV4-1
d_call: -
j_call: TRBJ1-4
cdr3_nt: TGCGCCAGCAGCCAATTCACGGACTTTAATGAAAAACTGTTTTTT
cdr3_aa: CASSQFTDFNEKLFF

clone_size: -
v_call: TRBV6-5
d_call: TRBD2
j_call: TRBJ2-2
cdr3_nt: TGTGCCAGCGTAGGACTAGCGGGATTGGGCGGGGAGCTGTTTTTT
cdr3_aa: CASVGLAGLGGELFF

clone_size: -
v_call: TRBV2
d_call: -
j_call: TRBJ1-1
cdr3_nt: TGTGCCACCCCCAGGAAGGGAGGTATGAACACTGAAGCTTTCTTT
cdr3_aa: CATPRKGGMNTEAFF

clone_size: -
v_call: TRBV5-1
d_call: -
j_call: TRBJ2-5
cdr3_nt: TGCGCCAGCAGCTTGTCGTCAGGGTACCAAGAGACCCAGTACTTC
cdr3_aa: CASSLSSGYQETQYF

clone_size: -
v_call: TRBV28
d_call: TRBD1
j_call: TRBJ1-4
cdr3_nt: TGTGCCAGCAGTGCCCGGGACAGCAGTAATGAAAAACTGTTTTTT
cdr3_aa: CASSARDSSNEKLFF

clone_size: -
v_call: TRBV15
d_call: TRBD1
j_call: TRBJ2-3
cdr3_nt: TGTGCCACCAGCCTTGACAGGGATACAGATACGCAGTATTTT
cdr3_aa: CATSLDRDTDTQYF

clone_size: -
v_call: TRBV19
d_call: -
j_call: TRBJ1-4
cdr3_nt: TGTGCCAGTACCCTATCAAGGGGTGCTAATGAAAAACTGTTTTTT
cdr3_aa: CASTLSRGANEKLFF

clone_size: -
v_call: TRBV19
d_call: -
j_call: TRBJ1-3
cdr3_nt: TGTGCCAGTAGTCCACTAGGTGTTTCTGGAAACACCATATATTTT
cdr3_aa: CASSPLGVSGNTIYF

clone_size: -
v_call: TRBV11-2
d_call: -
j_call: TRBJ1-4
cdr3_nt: TGTGCCAGCAGCGCCGCGGGGGCAACTAATGAAAAACTGTTTTTT
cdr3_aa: CASSAAGATNEKLFF

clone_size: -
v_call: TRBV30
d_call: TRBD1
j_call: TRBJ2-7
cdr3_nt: TGTGCCTGGAGGACCGGGACAGGGACCTACGAGCAGTACTTC
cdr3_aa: CAWRTGTGTYEQYF

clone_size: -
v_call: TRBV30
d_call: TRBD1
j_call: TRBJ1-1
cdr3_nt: TGTGCCTGGAGTGAGGGGGCGAATACTGAAGCTTTCTTT
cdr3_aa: CAWSEGANTEAFF

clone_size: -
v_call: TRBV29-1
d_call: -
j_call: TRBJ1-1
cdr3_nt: TGCAGCGCTTCCCCCCCGGTCAAGAACACTGAAGCTTTCTTT
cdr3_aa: CSASPPVKNTEAFF

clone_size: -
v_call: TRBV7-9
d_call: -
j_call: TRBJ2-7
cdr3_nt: TGTGCCAGCAGCTTAACTAGCAGCGAGCAGTACTTC
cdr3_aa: CASSLTSSEQYF

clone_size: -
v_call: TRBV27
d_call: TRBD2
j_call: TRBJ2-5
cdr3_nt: TGTGCCAGCGCTGAACTAGCGGGAGATCAAGAGACCCAGTACTTC
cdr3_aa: CASAELAGDQETQYF

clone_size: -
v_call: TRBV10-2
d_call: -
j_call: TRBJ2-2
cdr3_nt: TGCGCCAGCAGACTTGGAGTGGAGCTGTTTTTT
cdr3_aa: CASRLGVELFF

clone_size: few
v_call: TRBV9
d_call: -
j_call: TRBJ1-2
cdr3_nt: TGTGCCAGCAGCGTAGCGGGGGGTAACTATGGCTACACCTTC
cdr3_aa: CASSVAGGNYGYTF

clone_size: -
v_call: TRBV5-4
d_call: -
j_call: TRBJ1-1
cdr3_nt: TGTGCCAGCAGCTCGGGGGGCAGGGGAATTAGTGAAGCTTTCTTT
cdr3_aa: CASSSGGRGISEAFF

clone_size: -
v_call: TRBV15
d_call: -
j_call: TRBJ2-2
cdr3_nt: TGTGCCACCACTAACACCGGGGAGCTGTTTTTT
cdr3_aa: CATTNTGELFF

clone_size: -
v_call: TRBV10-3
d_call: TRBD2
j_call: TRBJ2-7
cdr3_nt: TGTGCCATCAGTGAGCCCGGGGGGGGCGTTCCTCCCTACGAGCAGTACTTC
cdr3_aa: CAISEPGGGVPPYEQYF

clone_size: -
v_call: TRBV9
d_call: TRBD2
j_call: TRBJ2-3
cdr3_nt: TGTGCCAGCAGCGGAGGACTAGCGGCATCCACAGATACGCAGTATTTT
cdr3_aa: CASSGGLAASTDTQYF

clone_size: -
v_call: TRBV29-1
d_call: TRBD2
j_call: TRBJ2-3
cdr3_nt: TGCAGCGTCGAATCCGGACTAGGCACAGATACGCAGTATTTT
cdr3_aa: CSVESGLGTDTQYF

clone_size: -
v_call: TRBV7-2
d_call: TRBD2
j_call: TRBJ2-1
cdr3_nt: TGTGCCAGCAGCCCCGGACTAGTACAAAATGAGCAGTTCTTC
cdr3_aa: CASSPGLVQNEQFF

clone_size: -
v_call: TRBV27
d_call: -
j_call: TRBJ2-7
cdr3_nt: TGTGCCAGCAGTCCGACAGGTCGGGAGCAGTACTTC
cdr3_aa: CASSPTGREQYF

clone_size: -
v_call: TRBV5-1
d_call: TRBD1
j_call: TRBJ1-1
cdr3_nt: TGCGCCAGCAGCCCCCGACAGGGTTTGAACACTGAAGCTTTCTTT
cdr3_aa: CASSPRQGLNTEAFF

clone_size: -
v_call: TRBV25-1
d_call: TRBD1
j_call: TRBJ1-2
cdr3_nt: TGTGCCAGCAGTGAATCCGCATCCGGGACAGGGGACGGCTACACCTTC
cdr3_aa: CASSESASGTGDGYTF

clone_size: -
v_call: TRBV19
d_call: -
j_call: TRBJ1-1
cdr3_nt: TGTGCCAGTAGTATTCAGGTGAACACTGAAGCTTTCTTT
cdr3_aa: CASSIQVNTEAFF

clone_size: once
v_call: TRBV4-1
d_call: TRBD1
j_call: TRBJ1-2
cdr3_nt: TGCGCCAGCAGCCAACTGACTGACAGGGAATACACCTTC
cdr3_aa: CASSQLTDREYTF

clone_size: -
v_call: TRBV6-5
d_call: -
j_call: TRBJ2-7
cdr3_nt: TGTGCCAGCAGTTACTCGGGGGGGACACACTCCTACGAGCAGTACTTC
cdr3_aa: CASSYSGGTHSYEQYF

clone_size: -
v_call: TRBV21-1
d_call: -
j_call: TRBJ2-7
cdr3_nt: TGTGCCAGCAGCAACCCTGACAGGTTGGTTAGTTGCTACGAGCAGTACTTC
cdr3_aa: CASSNPDRLVSCYEQYF

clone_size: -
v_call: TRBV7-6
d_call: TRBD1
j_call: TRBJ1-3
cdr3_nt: TGTGCCAGCAGCTTAGCGGGACAGGGCTCTGGAAACACCATATATTTT
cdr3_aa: CASSLAGQGSGNTIYF

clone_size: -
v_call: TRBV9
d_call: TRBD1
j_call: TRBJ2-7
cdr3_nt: TGTGCCAGCAGCGTCTGGACAGGGGGCCTCTACGAGCAGTACTTC
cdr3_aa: CASSVWTGGLYEQYF

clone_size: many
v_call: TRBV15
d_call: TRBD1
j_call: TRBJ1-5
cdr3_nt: TGTGCCACCAGCAAACAGGGGAGCAATCAGCCCCAGCATTTT
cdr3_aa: CATSKQGSNQPQHF

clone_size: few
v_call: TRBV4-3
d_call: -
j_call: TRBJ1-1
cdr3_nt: TGCGCCAGCAGCCAAGCGGGGGGCGGGGTGAACACTGAAGCTTTCTTT
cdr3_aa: CASSQAGGGVNTEAFF